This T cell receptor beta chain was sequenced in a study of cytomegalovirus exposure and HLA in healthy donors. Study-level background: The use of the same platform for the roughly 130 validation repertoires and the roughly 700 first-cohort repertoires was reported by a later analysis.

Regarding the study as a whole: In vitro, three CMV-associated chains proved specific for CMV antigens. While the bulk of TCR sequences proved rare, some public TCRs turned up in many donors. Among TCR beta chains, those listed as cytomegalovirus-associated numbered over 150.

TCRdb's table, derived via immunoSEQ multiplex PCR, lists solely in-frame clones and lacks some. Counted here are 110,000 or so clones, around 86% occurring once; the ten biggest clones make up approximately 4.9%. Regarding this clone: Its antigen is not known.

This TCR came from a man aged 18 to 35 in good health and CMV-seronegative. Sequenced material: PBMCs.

The CDR3 loop is CASGLGFRGATDTQYF. In DNA form, the CDR3 reads TGTGCCAGTGGCCTCGGGTTCAGGGGGGCCACAGATACGCAGTATTTT. This chain joins TRBV27 and TRBJ2-3; weak D call: TRBD1 (7 bases). With 9 bases removed from V and 2 bases from J, the gap between germline ends came to 21 bases. This CDR3 spans 16 amino acids. Germline CDR1 is MNHEY and CDR2 is SMNVEV (reference sequence).